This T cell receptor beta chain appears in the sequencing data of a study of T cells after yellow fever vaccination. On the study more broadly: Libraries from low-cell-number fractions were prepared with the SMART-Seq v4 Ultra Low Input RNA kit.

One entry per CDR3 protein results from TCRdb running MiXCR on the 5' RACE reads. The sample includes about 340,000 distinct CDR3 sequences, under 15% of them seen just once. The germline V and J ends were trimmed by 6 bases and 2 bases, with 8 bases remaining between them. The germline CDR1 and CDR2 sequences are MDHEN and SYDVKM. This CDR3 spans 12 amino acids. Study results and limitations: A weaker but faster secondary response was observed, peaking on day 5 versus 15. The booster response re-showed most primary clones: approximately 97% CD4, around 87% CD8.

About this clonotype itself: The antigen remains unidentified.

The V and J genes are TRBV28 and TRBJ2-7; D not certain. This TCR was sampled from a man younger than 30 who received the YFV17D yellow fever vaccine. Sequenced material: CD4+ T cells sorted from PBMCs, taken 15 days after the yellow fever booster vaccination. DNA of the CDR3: TGTGCCAGCAGGGGCAGCGCCTACGAGCAGTACGTC. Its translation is CASRGSAYEQYV.